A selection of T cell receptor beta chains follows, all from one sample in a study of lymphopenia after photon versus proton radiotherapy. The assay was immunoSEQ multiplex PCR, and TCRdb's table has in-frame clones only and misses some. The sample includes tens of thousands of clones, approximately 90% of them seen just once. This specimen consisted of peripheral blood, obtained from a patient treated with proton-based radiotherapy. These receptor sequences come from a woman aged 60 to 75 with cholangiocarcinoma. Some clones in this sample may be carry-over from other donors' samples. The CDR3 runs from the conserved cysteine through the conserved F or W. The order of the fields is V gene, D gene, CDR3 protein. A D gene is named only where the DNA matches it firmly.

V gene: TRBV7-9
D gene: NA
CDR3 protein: CASSLGSGGGYTF

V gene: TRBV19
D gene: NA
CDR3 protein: CASSIFRTGLAKNIQYF

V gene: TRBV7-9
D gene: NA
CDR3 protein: CASSFLGSSETQYF

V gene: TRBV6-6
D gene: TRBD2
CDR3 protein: CASRPGGETQYF

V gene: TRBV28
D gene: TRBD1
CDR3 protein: CASRPPGQYQETQYF

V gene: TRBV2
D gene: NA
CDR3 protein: CASMWTGSRNIQYF

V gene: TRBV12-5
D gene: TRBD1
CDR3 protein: CASGPDRGYEQYF

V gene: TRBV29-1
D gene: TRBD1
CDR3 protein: CSTRQGQETQYF

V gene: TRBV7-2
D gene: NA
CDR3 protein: CASTPNPPGPYGYTF

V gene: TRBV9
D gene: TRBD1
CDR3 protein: CASSGQGGSNTIYF

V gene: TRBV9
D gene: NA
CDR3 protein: CASSAGPEQFF

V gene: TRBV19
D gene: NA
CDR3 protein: CYARGAGTDTQYF

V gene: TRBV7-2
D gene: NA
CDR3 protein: CASSFSYEQYF

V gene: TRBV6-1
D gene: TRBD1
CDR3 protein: CASSFGQVEETQYF

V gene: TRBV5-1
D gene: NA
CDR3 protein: CASSLRAQETQYF

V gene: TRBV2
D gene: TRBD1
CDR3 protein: CASGGQGASGAQYF

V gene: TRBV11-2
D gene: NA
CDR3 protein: CASSPTGNTEAFF

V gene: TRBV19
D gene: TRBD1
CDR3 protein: CASSIGQGVTPQHF

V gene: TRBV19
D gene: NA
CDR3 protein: CASSRSESNQPQHF

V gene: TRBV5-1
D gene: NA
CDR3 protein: CASSLPGLGGYTF

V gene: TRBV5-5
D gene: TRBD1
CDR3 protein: CASSLTTGSGYTF

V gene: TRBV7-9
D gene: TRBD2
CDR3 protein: CASSLGLAEKETQYF

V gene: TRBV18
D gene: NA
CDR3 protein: CASSPRLGDFSGNTIYF

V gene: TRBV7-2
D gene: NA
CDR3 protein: CASSLGPRNEKLFF

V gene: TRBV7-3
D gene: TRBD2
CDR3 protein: CASSPQSGGGRNEQFF

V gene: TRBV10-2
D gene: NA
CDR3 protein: CASSESRDSPLHF

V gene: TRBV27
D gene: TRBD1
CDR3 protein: CASSARPGTGSGANVLTF

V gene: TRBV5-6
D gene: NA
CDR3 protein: CASSLGLSEQYF

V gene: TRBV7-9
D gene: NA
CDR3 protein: CASSPRLVDEQFF

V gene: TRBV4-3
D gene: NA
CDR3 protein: CASSLRGGTWEGEETQYF

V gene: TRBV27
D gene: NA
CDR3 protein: CASSRQSATNEKLFF

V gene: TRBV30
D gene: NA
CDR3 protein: CAWSVRIRTATYEQYF